Shown below are 3 T cell receptor beta chains from a single sample sequenced in a study of T cells after yellow fever vaccination. TCRdb redid the calling of the 5' RACE reads with MiXCR, one entry per CDR3 protein. This table holds more than 300,000 distinct CDR3 sequences, around 6.8% found once. The source was PBMCs, collected more than 40 days after the first yellow fever vaccination. The receptors come from a man aged 18 to 30 who received the YFV17D yellow fever vaccine.

The CDR3: CASRPSQTGELFF. In nucleotides, the CDR3 is TGCGCCAGCAGGCCCTCGCAGACCGGGGAGCTGTTTTTT. This chain joins TRBV10-1 and TRBJ2-2; D remains ambiguous. Trimming took off 6 bases at V and 5 bases at J, with 10 bases between the two ends. The CDR3 is 13 residues long. Germline CDR1 and CDR2: WNHNN and SYGVQD (reference sequence).

The chain joins TRBV18 to TRBJ2-5, with TRBD1 matching over 8 bases. The CDR3 sequence is 16 residues long. In germline, CDR1 is KGHSH, CDR2 LQKENI. V was pared by 1 base and J by 4 bases, with 8 bases of the junction left unmatched. DNA for the CDR3: TGTGCCAGCTCACCACGGCAGGGGGCAGGAGGAGAGACCCAGTACTTC. This gives the protein CASSPRQGAGGETQYF. The full variable domain, its missing parts supplied by reference TRBV18 and TRBJ2-5, is NAGVMQNPRHLVRRRGQEARLRCSPMKGHSHVYWYRQLPEEGLKFMVYLQKENIIDESGMPKERFSAEFPKEGPSILRIQQVVRGDSAAYFCASSPRQGAGGETQYFGPGTRLLVL.

This clonotype was picked up a small number of times. The chain recombines TRBV6-5 with TRBJ1-2; D may be TRBD1 (5 bases). The V end lost 1 base, the J end lost 7 bases, and 10 bases lay between the germline ends. The CDR3 has 13 amino acids. Germline V gene data show CDR1 as MNHEY and CDR2 as SVGAGI. The CDR3 reads CASSYFQGSGYTF. CDR3 in DNA: TGTGCCAGCAGTTACTTCCAGGGAAGTGGCTACACCTTC.